One TCR beta chain is described in this entry. Its target is unknown. Germline V CDR1 and CDR2: SGHTA, FQGTGA. The germline V and J ends were trimmed by 1 base and 8 bases, with 5 bases remaining between them. The CDR3 totals 12 residues. Study-level results: Tumor Tregs overlapped most with tumor, then blood, naive CD4+ cells. In terms of TCR gene usage, tumor memory CD4+ T cells clustered together with blood and lymph node memory CD4+ cells, as well as with lymph node naive CD4+ cells.

TCRdb ran MiXCR on the 5' RACE reads and lists one entry per CDR3 protein. The data show about 54,000 distinct CDR3 sequences, 17% seen once. The genes are TRBV7-3 and TRBJ2-2; D is undetermined. The sample taken for sequencing was naive CD4+ T cells sorted from blood. Subset described: naive CD4+ T cells, CD4+CD45RA+CD25-. The sequence came from a female donor with breast cancer. The CDR3 reads CASSLIRGELFF. The CDR3 bases are TGTGCCAGCAGCTTAATTCGGGGGGAGCTGTTTTTT.